This T cell receptor beta chain was captured by sequencing in a study of T cell responses to AZD1222 COVID-19 vaccine. Findings and limits, study-wide: Nearly half of the spike-specific TCRs reportedly recognize variant regions that carry no mutations. The study identified only six AZD1222 recipients as seropositive at baseline.

Trimming removed 0 bases at V and 2 bases at J, with 7 bases between. The CDR3 length is 14 residues. In germline, CDR1 is SGHRS, CDR2 YFSETQ. Produced via immunoSEQ multiplex PCR; TCRdb's table is partial and in-frame only. Of about 150,000 clones in the sample, 85% to 95% were seen once. With respect to this clone: Its specificity is unknown.

The chain combines TRBV5-1 with TRBJ2-3; D ambiguous. The receptor's source is an adult who received the AZD1222 COVID-19 vaccine. The material was peripheral blood, obtained 28 days after the second AZD1222 dose. The CDR3 DNA sequence: TGCGCCAGCAGCTTGGAGTGGAACACAGATACGCAGTATTTT. Translation: CASSLEWNTDTQYF.